These 20 T cell receptor beta chains came from one sample sequenced in a study of CD8+ T cells in alopecia areata. Described treatment: oral pan-JAK inhibitor, 5-10 mg twice daily. cDNA prepared by RNA extraction and subsequent reverse transcription served as the template for sequencing. Assay: immunoSEQ multiplex PCR; the TCRdb copy retains only in-frame clones and omits some. The sample records roughly 200,000 clones, around 43% being singletons. The sample here was CD4+ T cells sorted from blood, taken between weeks 36 and 40, from a patient treated with tofacitinib. Receptor source: a human donor with alopecia areata.

The chain employs TRBV6-6 and TRBJ1-5, with 9 bases matching TRBD1. Germline V CDR1 and CDR2: MNHNY, SVGAGI (reference sequence). The V and J ends lost 5 bases and 7 bases, in that order; junction bases with no gene match: 6. CDR3 length: 14 residues. The CDR3 sequence is CASSQTGGGQPQHF. CDR3 sequence (DNA): TGTGCCAGCAGTCAAACAGGGGGCGGACAGCCCCAGCATTTT.

This clone came up a few times. The V gene is TRBV7-9, the J gene TRBJ2-5; D ambiguous. This CDR3 has 12 amino acids. Trimming cost V 1 base and J 4 bases, with 4 bases left between them. In germline, CDR1 is SEHNR, CDR2 FQNEAQ (reference sequence). The CDR3 loop reads CASSLVRETQYF. CDR3 nucleotide sequence: TGTGCCAGCAGCTTAGTACGAGAGACCCAGTACTTC.

The CDR3 protein is CASSLGAVYEQYF. CDR3 DNA sequence: TGTGCCAGCAGCTTGGGGGCCGTTTACGAGCAGTACTTC. The chain links TRBV11-2 to TRBJ2-7, with a tentative D call TRBD1 (6 bases). The CDR3 spans 13 residues. Germline V gene lookup returns CDR1 SGHAT and CDR2 FQNNGV. V lost 3 bases to trimming and J lost 4 bases, with 10 bases between them. The entire variable domain, with the rest obtained from reference TRBV11-2 and TRBJ2-7, is as follows: EAGVAQSPRYKIIEKRQSVAFWCNPISGHATLYWYQQILGQGPKLLIQFQNNGVVDDSQLPKDRFSAERLKGVDSTLKIQPAKLEDSAVYLCASSLGAVYEQYFGPGTRLTVT.

The gene calls are TRBV11-2 and TRBJ2-4, with unresolved D. CDR1 SGHAT and CDR2 FQNNGV come from the germline V gene. V dropped 3 bases and J dropped 0 bases, with 12 bases sitting between them. The CDR3 has 16 amino acids. The CDR3 DNA sequence: TGTGCCAGCAGCTTGGTACAAACCCTAGCCAAAAACATTCAGTACTTC. Amino acids: CASSLVQTLAKNIQYF.

This clone was seen a single time. The chain combines TRBV19 with TRBJ1-5; D remains ambiguous. The germline V gene has CDR1 LNHDA and CDR2 SQIVND (reference sequence). V was pared by 3 bases and J by 2 bases, with 8 bases between. This CDR3 is 14 amino acids long. Here the CDR3 DNA reads TGTGCCAGTAGTATCCGGCAGGGCAATCAGCCCCAGCATTTT. Protein sequence: CASSIRQGNQPQHF.

The rearrangement uses TRBV11-2 and TRBJ2-7, with 7 nucleotides matching TRBD1. CDR1 and CDR2 from the germline V gene are SGHAT and FQNNGV. V was clipped by 4 bases and J by 3 bases; unmatched bases: 12. The CDR3 spans 16 residues. In nucleotides, the CDR3 is TGTGCCAGCAGCTCTAGAGTCGGGACAGCAAACTACGAGCAGTACTTC. Encoded protein: CASSSRVGTANYEQYF.

The chain recombines TRBV19 with TRBJ1-2, with D possibly matching TRBD1 (5 bases). In germline, CDR1 is LNHDA, CDR2 SQIVND (reference sequence). The CDR3 length is 14 residues. Trimming stripped 10 bases from V and 5 bases from J, with 20 bases between. The CDR3, as DNA: TGTGCCACTACGATTCCGGGGACCCTGTATGGCTACACCTTC. Translating it yields CATTIPGTLYGYTF. Variable domain in full (rest from reference TRBV19 and TRBJ1-2): DGGITQSPKYLFRKEGQNVTLSCEQNLNHDAMYWYRQDPGQGLRLIYYSQIVNDFQKGDIAEGYSVSREKKESFPLTVTSAQKNPTAFYLCATTIPGTLYGYTFGSGTRLTVV.

V gene TRBV7-2 combines with J gene TRBJ2-1; tentatively, D is TRBD2 (6 bases). The CDR3 has 11 residues. The germline gives CDR1 SGHTA, CDR2 FQGNSA. Trimming shortened V by 5 bases and J by 9 bases, and 8 bases separated the two germline ends. This CDR3 is CASSLGGEQFF. Written as DNA, the CDR3 is TGTGCCAGCAGCCTCGGGGGTGAGCAGTTCTTC. The full variable domain, with the rest looked up from reference TRBV7-2 and TRBJ2-1, is GAGVSQSPSNKVTEKGKDVELRCDPISGHTALYWYRQSLGQGLEFLIYFQGNSAPDKSGLPSDRFSAERTGGSVSTLTIQRTQQEDSAVYLCASSLGGEQFFGPGTRLTVL.

V is TRBV19 and J is TRBJ2-2; D gene ambiguous. The CDR3 spans 15 residues. Germline V gene sequence: CDR1 LNHDA, CDR2 SQIVND (reference sequence). V lost 0 bases and J 5 bases, leaving 10 bases between the germline ends. In DNA form, the CDR3 reads TGTGCCAGTAGTATAGATCGAGCGAGGACCGGGGAGCTGTTTTTT. Translating it yields CASSIDRARTGELFF.

This clone was seen only a few times. V is TRBV19 and J is TRBJ2-1; D not certain. The CDR3 is 15 amino acids. The germline V gene encodes CDR1 LNHDA and CDR2 SQIVND (reference sequence). V was trimmed by 7 bases and J by 1 base, leaving 14 bases between them. The CDR3 DNA reads TGTGCCAGTACCAAGGCAGTTGGGTCCTACAATGAGCAGTTCTTC. This encodes CASTKAVGSYNEQFF.

This chain connects TRBV29-1 to TRBJ2-7; 7 nucleotides match TRBD1. Germline V CDR1 and CDR2: SQVTM, ANQGSEA. V shed 7 bases, J shed 0 bases, and the junction held 3 bases outside the gene matches. The CDR3 length is 12 residues. For the CDR3, the DNA is TGCAGCGGTCGGGACAGCTCCTACGAGCAGTACTTC. Translating it yields CSGRDSSYEQYF.

This chain joins TRBV4-1 and TRBJ2-3; 14 nucleotides match TRBD2. Trimming took 7 bases from V and 1 from J; bases not matched to a gene: 10. Germline V lookup: CDR1 MGHRA, CDR2 YSYEKL. This CDR3 region has 18 residues. CDR3 DNA: TGCGCCAGCAATGAGGGACTAGCGGGAGACATACGCACAGATACGCAGTATTTT. As protein: CASNEGLAGDIRTDTQYF.

The CDR3 DNA reads TGTGCCAGCAGCATTACACTACAGCGAAAAGAGACCCAGTACTTC. Translation gives CASSITLQRKETQYF. This chain links TRBV11-2 with TRBJ2-5, with D hard to call. The V end lost 5 bases, the J end lost 3 bases, and 16 bases lay between the germline ends. The CDR3 is made up of 15 amino acids. Germline V gene sequence: CDR1 SGHAT, CDR2 FQNNGV.

This sequence joins TRBV5-1 and TRBJ2-5; 9 bases are a match to TRBD2. Germline V gives CDR1 SGHRS, CDR2 YFSETQ. V lost 1 base, J lost 7 bases, and 5 bases stayed unmatched. The CDR3 covers 14 residues. The CDR3 region is CASSLTAGGGTQYF. The DNA for the CDR3 is TGCGCCAGCAGCTTGACAGCGGGAGGAGGGACCCAGTACTTC.

This clone has only a few counts. The chain links TRBV19 to TRBJ2-4, with a weak D call TRBD1 (5 bases). CDR1 and CDR2 (germline): LNHDA, SQIVND (reference sequence). This CDR3 has 15 residues. Trimming cost V 5 bases and J 2 bases, with 13 bases left between them. CDR3 loop: CASSPSVGPKNIQYF. The CDR3 DNA is TGTGCCAGTAGTCCCTCGGTGGGGCCCAAAAACATTCAGTACTTC.

There are a few counts of this clone. CDR3 protein: CATTTGAVNTGELFF. The CDR3 DNA is TGTGCTACTACGACCGGGGCAGTGAACACCGGGGAGCTGTTTTTT. The chain employs TRBV7-8 and TRBJ2-2, with D possibly being TRBD1 or TRBD2 (5 bases each). This CDR3 has 15 amino acids. The V gene's germline CDR1 is SGHVS and CDR2 FQNEAQ.

The chain joins TRBV4-1 to TRBJ1-2; perhaps TRBD1 as D (5 bases). Germline V gene data show CDR1 as MGHRA and CDR2 as YSYEKL. The CDR3 loop spans 16 amino acids. Trimming left V 0 bases short and J 8 bases short, with 19 bases between. The CDR3 sequence: CASSQDFDRVGRGYTF. DNA of the CDR3: TGCGCCAGCAGCCAAGACTTCGATCGGGTGGGACGGGGCTACACCTTC.

V gene TRBV4-2 combines with J gene TRBJ1-5; D gene uncertain. Trimming took off 0 bases at V and 5 bases at J, with 5 bases between the two ends. Germline V gene data show CDR1 as LGHNA and CDR2 as YNFKEQ. The CDR3 runs 13 residues. CDR3 loop: CASSQDRDQPQHF. DNA of the CDR3: TGTGCCAGCAGCCAAGATCGCGATCAGCCCCAGCATTTT.

The genes are TRBV15 and TRBJ2-7; 9 bases are a match to TRBD1. Trimming cost V 8 bases and J 3 bases; bases outside gene matches: 11. Germline V gene sequence: CDR1 LNHNV, CDR2 YYDKDF (reference sequence). This CDR3 is 15 amino acids long. The CDR3 bases are TGTGCCACCGGGAGGGGGACAGGGCGGTTCTACGAGCAGTACTTC. Its protein is CATGRGTGRFYEQYF. The complete variable domain, with remaining parts taken from reference TRBV15 and TRBJ2-7, reads DAMVIQNPRYQVTQFGKPVTLSCSQTLNHNVMYWYQQKSSQAPKLLFHYYDKDFNNEADTPDNFQSRRPNTSFCFLDIRSPGLGDTAMYLCATGRGTGRFYEQYFGPGTRLTVT.

This clone was seen a single time. J is TRBJ2-1 and V is TRBV4-1; 7 bases fit TRBD2. Looked up from germline, CDR1 is MGHRA and CDR2 is YSYEKL. The CDR3 spans 16 residues. With 4 bases clipped from V and 1 base from J, the junction kept 7 bases outside the gene matches. The DNA of the CDR3 is TGCGCCAGCAGCCCGTTTTCGGGAGGTTCCTACAATGAGCAGTTCTTC. As protein: CASSPFSGGSYNEQFF.